These T cell receptor beta chains were read from a single sample in a study of metastatic and nonmetastatic thyroid tumors. With MiXCR, TCRdb reprocessed the PCR reads. The sample consists of 13,000 to 15,000 clones, 9.5% to 15% of them appearing once. Sequencing was carried out using blood. These receptors were taken from a female donor with papillary thyroid cancer or a benign thyroid nodule (not recorded which). Some clones in this sample may be carry-over from other donors' samples. The conserved cysteine and the conserved F or W are not part of the CDR3 here.

v_gene: TRBV9; CDR3aa: ASSVAGTDNQPQH
v_gene: TRBV3-1; CDR3aa: ASSHPSGPPPDTQY
v_gene: TRBV5-6; CDR3aa: ASSLVGVLEKLF
v_gene: TRBV5-1; CDR3aa: ASSLGQGEETQY
v_gene: TRBV6-4; CDR3aa: ASSEHWREGSDEQF
v_gene: TRBV11-2; CDR3aa: ASQPGGRITSYEQY
v_gene: TRBV27; CDR3aa: ASSLGGRGTEAF
v_gene: TRBV19; CDR3aa: ASSQGLATNEKLF
v_gene: TRBV18; CDR3aa: ASSPQGSGELF
v_gene: TRBV6-1; CDR3aa: AADQPQH